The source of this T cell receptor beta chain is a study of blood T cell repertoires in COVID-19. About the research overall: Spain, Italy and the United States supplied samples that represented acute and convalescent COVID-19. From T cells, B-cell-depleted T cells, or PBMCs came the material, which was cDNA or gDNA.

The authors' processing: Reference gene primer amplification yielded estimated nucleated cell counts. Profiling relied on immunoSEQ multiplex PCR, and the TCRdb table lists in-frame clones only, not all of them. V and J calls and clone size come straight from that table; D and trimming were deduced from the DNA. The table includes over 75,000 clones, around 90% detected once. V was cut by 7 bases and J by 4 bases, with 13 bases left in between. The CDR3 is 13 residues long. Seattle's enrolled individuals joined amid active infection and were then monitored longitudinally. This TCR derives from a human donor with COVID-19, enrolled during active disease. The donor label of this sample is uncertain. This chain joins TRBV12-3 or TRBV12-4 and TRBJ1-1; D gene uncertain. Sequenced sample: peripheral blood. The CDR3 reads CASTIGGSTEAFF. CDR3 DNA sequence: TGTGCCAGCACTATCGGAGGAAGCACTGAAGCTTTCTTT.